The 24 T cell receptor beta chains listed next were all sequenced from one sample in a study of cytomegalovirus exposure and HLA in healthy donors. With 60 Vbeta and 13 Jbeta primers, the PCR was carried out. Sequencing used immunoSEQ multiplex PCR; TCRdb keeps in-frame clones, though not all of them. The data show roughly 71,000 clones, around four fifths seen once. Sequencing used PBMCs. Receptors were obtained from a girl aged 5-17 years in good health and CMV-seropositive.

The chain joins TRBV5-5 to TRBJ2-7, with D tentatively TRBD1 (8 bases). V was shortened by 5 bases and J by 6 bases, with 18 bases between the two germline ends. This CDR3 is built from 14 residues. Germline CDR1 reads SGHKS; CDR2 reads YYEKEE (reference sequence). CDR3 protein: CASRSTGGGIEQYF. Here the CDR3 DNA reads TGTGCCAGCAGGTCTACAGGGGGAGGGATCGAGCAGTACTTC.

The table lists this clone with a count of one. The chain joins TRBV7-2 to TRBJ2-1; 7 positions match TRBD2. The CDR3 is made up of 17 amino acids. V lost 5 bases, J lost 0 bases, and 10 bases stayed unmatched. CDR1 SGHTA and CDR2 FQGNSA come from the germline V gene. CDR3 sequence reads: CASSPGPGLSSYNEQFF. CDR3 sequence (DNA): TGTGCCAGCAGCCCAGGACCGGGACTAAGCTCCTACAATGAGCAGTTCTTC.

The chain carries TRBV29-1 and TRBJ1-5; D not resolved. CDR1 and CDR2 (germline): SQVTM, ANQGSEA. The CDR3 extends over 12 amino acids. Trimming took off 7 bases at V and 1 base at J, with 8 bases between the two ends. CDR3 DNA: TGCAGCGCCCAGTCGAGCAATCAGCCCCAGCATTTT. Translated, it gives CSAQSSNQPQHF.

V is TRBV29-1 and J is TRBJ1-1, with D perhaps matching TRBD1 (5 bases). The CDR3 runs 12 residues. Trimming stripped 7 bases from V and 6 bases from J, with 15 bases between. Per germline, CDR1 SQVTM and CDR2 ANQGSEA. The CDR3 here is CSGGYGGSEAFF. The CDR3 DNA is TGCAGCGGAGGGTACGGGGGTTCTGAAGCTTTCTTT.

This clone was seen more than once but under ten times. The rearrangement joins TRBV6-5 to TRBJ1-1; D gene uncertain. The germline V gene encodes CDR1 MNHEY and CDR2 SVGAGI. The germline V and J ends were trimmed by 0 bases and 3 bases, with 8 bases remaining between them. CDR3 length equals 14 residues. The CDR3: CASSYSIRDTEAFF. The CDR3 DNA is TGTGCCAGCAGTTACTCGATCCGAGACACTGAAGCTTTCTTT.

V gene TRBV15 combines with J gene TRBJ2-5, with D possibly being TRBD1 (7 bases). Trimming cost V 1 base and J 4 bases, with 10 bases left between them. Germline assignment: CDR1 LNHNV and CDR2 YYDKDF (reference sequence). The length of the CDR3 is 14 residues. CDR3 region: CATSRGGDRETQYF. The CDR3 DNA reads TGTGCCACCAGCAGAGGCGGGGACAGAGAGACCCAGTACTTC.

The CDR3 sequence: CAWSALDFLNTGELFF. The DNA of the CDR3 is TGTGCCTGGAGTGCTTTAGACTTCCTAAACACCGGGGAGCTGTTTTTT. The chain joins TRBV30 to TRBJ2-2; D gene ambiguous. From germline, CDR1 is GTSNPN and CDR2 SVGIG (reference sequence). CDR3 length: 16 residues. Deletions cut 1 base from V and 2 bases from J, with 14 bases between. The full variable domain, rest sourced from reference TRBV30 and TRBJ2-2, is SQTIHQWPATLVQPVGSPLSLECTVEGTSNPNLYWYRQAAGRGLQLLFYSVGIGQISSEVPQNLSASRPQDRQFILSSKKLLLSDSGFYLCAWSALDFLNTGELFFGEGSRLTVL.

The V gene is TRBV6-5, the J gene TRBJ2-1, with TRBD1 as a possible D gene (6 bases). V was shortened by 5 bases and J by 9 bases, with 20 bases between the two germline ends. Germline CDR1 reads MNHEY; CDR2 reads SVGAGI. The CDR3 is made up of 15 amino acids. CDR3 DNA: TGTGCCAGCAGTGCGACAGGATTCGGGGAGAGTGAGCAGTTCTTC. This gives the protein CASSATGFGESEQFF.

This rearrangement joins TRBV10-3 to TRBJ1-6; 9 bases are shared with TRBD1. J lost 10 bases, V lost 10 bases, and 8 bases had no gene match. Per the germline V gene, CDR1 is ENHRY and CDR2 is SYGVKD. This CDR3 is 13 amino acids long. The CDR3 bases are TGTGCCACAAACAGGGGGCAAGGGTCACCCCTCCACTTT. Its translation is CATNRGQGSPLHF.

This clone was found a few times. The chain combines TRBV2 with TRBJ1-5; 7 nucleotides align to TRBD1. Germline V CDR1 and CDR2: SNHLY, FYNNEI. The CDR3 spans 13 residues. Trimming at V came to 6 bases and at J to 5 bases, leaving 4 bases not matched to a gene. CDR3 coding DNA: TGTGCCAGCAGACAGGGGTGGGATCAGCCCCAGCATTTT. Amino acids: CASRQGWDQPQHF.

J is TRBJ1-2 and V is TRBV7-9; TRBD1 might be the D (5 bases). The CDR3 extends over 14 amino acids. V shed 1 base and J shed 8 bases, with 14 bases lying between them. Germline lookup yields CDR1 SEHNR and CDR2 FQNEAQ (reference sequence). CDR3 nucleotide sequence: TGTGCCAGCAGCTTAGGAGGCGGGGGTTGGGGCTACACCTTC. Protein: CASSLGGGGWGYTF.

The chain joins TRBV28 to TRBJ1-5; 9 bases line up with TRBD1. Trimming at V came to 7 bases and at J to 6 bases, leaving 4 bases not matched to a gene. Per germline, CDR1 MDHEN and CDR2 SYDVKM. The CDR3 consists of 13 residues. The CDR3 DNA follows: TGTGCCAGCAACGACAGGGGGTTTCAGCCCCAGCATTTT. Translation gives CASNDRGFQPQHF.

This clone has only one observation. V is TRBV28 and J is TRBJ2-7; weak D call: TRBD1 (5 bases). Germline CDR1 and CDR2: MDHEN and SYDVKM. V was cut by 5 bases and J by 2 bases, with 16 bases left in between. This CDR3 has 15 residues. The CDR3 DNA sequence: TGTGCCAGCAGTCCCTACAGTTGGGGCCCCTACGAGCAGTACTTC. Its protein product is CASSPYSWGPYEQYF.

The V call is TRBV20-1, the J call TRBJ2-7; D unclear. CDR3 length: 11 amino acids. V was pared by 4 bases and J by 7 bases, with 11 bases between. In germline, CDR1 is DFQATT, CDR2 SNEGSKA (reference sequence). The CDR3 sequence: CSATPEREQYF. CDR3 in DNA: TGCAGTGCTACCCCAGAGAGGGAGCAGTACTTC.

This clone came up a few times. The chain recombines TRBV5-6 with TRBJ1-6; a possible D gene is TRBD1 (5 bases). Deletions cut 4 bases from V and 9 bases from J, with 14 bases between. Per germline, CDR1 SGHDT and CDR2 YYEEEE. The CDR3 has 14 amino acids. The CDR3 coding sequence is TGTGCCAGCAGCATAATGGGGAGGGGTTCACCCCTCCACTTT. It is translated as CASSIMGRGSPLHF.

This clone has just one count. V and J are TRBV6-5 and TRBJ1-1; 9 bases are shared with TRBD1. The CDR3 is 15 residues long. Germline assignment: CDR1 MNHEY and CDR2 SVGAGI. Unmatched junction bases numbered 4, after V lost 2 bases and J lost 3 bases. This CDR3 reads CASSYRRDRDTEAFF. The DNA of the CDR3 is TGTGCCAGCAGTTACCGCCGGGACAGGGACACTGAAGCTTTCTTT.

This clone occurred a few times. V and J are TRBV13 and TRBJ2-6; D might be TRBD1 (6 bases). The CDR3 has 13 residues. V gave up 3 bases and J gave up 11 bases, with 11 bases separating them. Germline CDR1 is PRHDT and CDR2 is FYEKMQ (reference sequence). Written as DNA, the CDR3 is TGTGCCAGCAGCTTCAGTTACAGGGACGTCCTGACTTTC. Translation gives CASSFSYRDVLTF. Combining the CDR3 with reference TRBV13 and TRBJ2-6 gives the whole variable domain AAGVIQSPRHLIKEKRETATLKCYPIPRHDTVYWYQQGPGQDPQFLISFYEKMQSDKGSIPDRFSAQQFSDYHSELNMSSLELGDSALYFCASSFSYRDVLTFGAGSRLTVL.

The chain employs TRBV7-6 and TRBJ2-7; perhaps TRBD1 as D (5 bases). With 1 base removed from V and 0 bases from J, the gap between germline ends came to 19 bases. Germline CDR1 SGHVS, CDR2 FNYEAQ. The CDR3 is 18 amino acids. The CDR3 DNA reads TGTGCCAGCAGCTTAGAGGGGATGGTGGGCGAAAGCTCCTACGAGCAGTACTTC. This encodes CASSLEGMVGESSYEQYF.

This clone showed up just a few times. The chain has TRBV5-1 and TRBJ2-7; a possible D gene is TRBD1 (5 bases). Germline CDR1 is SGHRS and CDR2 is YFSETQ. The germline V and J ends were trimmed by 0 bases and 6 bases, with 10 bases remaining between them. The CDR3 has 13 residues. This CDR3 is CASSLGQPGEQYF. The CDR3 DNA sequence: TGCGCCAGCAGCTTGGGACAGCCGGGCGAGCAGTACTTC.

The CDR3 sequence: CASSVASSNYGYTF. CDR3 nucleotide sequence: TGTGCCAGCAGCGTAGCCTCGAGTAACTATGGCTACACCTTC. The chain couples TRBV9 to TRBJ1-2; D not resolved. The V gene lost 0 bases and the J gene lost 1 base, with 7 bases spanning the gap. Looked up from germline, CDR1 is SGDLS and CDR2 is YYNGEE. The CDR3 runs to 14 residues. The variable domain in full, completed from reference TRBV9 and TRBJ1-2, reads DSGVTQTPKHLITATGQRVTLRCSPRSGDLSVYWYQQSLDQGLQFLIQYYNGEERAKGNILERFSAQQFPDLHSELNLSSLELGDSALYFCASSVASSNYGYTFGSGTRLTVV.

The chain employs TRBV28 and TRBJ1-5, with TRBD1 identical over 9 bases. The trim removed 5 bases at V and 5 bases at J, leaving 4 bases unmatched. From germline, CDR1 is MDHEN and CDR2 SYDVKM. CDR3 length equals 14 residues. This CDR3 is CASSPRTGDQPQHF. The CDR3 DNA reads TGTGCCAGCAGTCCAAGGACAGGGGATCAGCCCCAGCATTTT.

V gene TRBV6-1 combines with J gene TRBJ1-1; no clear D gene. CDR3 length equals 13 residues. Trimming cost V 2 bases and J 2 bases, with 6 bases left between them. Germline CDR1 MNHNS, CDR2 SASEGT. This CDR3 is CASSESLNTEAFF. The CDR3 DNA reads TGTGCCAGCAGTGAAAGCCTAAACACTGAAGCTTTCTTT.

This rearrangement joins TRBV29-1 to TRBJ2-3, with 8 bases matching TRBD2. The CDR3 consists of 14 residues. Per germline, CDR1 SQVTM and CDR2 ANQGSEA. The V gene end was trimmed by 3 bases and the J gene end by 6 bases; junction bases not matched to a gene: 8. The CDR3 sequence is CSVDASGSVDTQYF. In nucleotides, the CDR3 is TGCAGCGTTGACGCTAGCGGGTCTGTGGATACGCAGTATTTT.

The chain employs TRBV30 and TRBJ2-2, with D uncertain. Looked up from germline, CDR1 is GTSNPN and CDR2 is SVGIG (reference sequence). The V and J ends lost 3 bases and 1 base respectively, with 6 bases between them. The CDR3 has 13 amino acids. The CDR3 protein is CAWSKQNTGELFF. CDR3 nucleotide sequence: TGTGCCTGGAGCAAACAGAACACCGGGGAGCTGTTTTTT.